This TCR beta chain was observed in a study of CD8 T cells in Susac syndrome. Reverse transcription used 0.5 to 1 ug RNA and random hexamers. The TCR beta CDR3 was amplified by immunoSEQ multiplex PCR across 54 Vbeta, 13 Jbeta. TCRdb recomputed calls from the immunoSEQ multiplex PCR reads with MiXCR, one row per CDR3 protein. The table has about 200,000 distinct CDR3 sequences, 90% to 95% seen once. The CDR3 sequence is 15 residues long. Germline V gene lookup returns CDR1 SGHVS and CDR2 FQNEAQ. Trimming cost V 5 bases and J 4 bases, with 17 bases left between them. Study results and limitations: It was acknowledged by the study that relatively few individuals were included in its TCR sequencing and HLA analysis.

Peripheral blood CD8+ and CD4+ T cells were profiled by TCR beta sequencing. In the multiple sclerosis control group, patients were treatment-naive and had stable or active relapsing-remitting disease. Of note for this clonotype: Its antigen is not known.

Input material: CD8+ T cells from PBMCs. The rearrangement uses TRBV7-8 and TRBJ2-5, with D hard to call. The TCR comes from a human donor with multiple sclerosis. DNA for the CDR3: TGTGCCAGCAGCGATAGACCCGTTGAGTCAGAGACCCAGTACTTC. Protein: CASSDRPVESETQYF.